Listed here are 8 T cell receptor beta chains from one sample, sequenced in a study of T cells expressing NK-cell markers. TCRdb reprocessed the 5' RACE reads and keeps a single row for each CDR3 protein, giving no DNA. The sample has hundreds of thousands of distinct CDR3 sequences. The sample comprised blood T cells: a sorted CD56 or NKG2C T cell subset, CD4+ or CD8+ T cells, or bulk PBMC T cells (not recorded which). The receptors come from a woman aged 18-69 years in good health.

The V gene is TRBV7-2, the J gene TRBJ1-3. The CDR3 is made up of 13 amino acids. The germline V gene has CDR1 SGHTA and CDR2 FQGNSA. This chain's CDR3 is CASRRDSGNTIYF.

Here the CDR3 reads CSVGATGKGQPQHF. V usage is TRBV29-1 and J usage is TRBJ1-5; TCRdb calls TRBD1, which cannot be checked without DNA. CDR3 length: 14 amino acids. Germline CDR1 SQVTM, CDR2 ANQGSEA. Filled out from reference TRBV29-1 and TRBJ1-5, the complete variable domain reads SAVISQKPSRDICQRGTSLTIQCQVDSQVTMMFWYRQQPGQSLTLIATANQGSEATYESGFVIDKFPISRPNLTFSTLTVSNMSPEDSSIYLCSVGATGKGQPQHFGDGTRLSIL.

The chain links TRBV24-1 to TRBJ2-5; TCRdb picks TRBD1, but there is no DNA to check that call. In germline, CDR1 is KGHDR, CDR2 SFDVKD. This CDR3 has 15 residues. The CDR3 sequence is CATSETGTAKETQYF.

The J gene is TRBJ2-1, the V gene TRBV7-3. The CDR3 loop spans 15 amino acids. CDR1 is SGHTA, CDR2 FQGTGA, per germline. CDR3 in amino acids: CASSPVGSSYNEQFF.

The chain is built from TRBV7-3 and TRBJ2-1; the TCRdb call, TRBD1, lacks DNA for checking. Germline assignment: CDR1 SGHTA and CDR2 FQGTGA. The CDR3 spans 16 residues. CDR3 loop: CASSLQGPALYNEQFF. Based on the CDR3 plus reference TRBV7-3 and TRBJ2-1, the full variable domain is GAGVSQTPSNKVTEKGKYVELRCDPISGHTALYWYRQSLGQGPEFLIYFQGTGAADDSGLPNDRFFAVRPEGSVSTLKIQRTERGDSAVYLCASSLQGPALYNEQFFGPGTRLTVL.

The rearrangement uses TRBV20-1 and TRBJ1-5. Germline loops: CDR1 DFQATT, CDR2 SNEGSKA (reference sequence). The CDR3 contains 16 residues. CDR3 protein: CSAGRGGRTTNQPQHF.

The chain recombines TRBV28 with TRBJ1-6; TCRdb's D gene call, TRBD1, goes unchecked for lack of DNA. The CDR3 totals 14 residues. Per the germline V gene, CDR1 is MDHEN and CDR2 is SYDVKM. CDR3 protein: CASSPPGYNSPLHF.

V usage is TRBV5-5 and J usage is TRBJ1-2. Per germline, CDR1 SGHKS and CDR2 YYEKEE (reference sequence). This CDR3 region has 15 residues. CDR3 region: CASSLVAEGNYGYTF.